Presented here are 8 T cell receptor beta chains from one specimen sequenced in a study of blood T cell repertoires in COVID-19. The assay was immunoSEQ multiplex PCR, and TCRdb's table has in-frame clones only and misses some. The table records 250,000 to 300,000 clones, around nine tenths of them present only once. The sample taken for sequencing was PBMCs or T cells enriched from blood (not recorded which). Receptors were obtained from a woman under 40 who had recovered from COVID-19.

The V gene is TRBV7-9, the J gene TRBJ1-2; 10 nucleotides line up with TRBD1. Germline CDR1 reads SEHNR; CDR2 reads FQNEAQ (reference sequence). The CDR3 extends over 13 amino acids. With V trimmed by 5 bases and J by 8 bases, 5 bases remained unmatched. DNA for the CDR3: TGTGCCAGCAGCCCGGGACAGGGGCTAGGCTACACCTTC. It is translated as CASSPGQGLGYTF.

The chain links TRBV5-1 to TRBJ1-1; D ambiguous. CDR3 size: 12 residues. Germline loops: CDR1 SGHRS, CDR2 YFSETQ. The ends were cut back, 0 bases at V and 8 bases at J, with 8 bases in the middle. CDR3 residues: CASSLGQKEAFF. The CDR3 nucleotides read TGCGCCAGCAGCTTGGGTCAGAAAGAAGCTTTCTTT.

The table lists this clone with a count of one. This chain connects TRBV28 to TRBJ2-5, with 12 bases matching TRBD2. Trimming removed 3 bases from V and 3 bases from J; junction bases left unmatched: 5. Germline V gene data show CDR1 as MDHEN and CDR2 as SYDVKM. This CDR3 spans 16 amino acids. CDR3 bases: TGTGCCAGCAGTTTTTCTAGCGGGAGGGCCGAAGAGACCCAGTACTTC. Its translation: CASSFSSGRAEETQYF.

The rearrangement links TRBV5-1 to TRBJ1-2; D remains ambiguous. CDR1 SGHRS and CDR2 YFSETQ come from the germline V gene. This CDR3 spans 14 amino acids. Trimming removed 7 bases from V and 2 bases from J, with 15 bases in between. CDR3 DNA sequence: TGCGCCAGCGCTTCTGGCCAGCGCAACTATGGCTACACCTTC. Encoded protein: CASASGQRNYGYTF.

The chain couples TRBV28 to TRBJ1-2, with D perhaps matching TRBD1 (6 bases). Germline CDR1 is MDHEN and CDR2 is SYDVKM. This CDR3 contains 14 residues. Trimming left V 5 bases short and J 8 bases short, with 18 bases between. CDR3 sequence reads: CASSPDGTRGGYTF. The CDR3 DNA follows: TGTGCCAGCAGTCCGGACGGGACAAGGGGAGGCTACACCTTC.

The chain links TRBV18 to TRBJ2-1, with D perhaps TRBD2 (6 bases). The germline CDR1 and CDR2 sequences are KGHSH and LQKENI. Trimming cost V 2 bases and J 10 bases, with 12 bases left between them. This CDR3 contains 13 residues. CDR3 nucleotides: TGTGCCAGCTCACCAGGGGGGAACTTGGAGCAGTTCTTC. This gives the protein CASSPGGNLEQFF. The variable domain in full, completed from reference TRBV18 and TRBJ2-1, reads NAGVMQNPRHLVRRRGQEARLRCSPMKGHSHVYWYRQLPEEGLKFMVYLQKENIIDESGMPKERFSAEFPKEGPSILRIQQVVRGDSAAYFCASSPGGNLEQFFGPGTRLTVL.

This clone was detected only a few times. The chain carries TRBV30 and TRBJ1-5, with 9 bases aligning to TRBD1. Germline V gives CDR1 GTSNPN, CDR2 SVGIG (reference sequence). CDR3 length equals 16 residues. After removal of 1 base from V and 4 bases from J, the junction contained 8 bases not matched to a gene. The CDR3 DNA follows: TGTGCCTGGAGTGGGGGGGGACAGGGTTTTAATCAGCCCCAGCATTTT. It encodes CAWSGGGQGFNQPQHF.

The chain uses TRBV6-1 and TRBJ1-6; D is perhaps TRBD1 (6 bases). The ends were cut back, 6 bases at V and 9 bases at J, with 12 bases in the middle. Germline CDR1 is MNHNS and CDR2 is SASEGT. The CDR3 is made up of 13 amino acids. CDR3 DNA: TGTGCCAGCAGGCCCCCAGGGGCTTCACCCCTCCACTTT. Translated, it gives CASRPPGASPLHF.